Sequencing of this T cell receptor (beta chain) was carried out in a study of OX40 agonist ivuxolimab in advanced cancers. For the study at large: All patients had ivuxolimab intravenously every 2 weeks at 0.01 to 10 mg/kg.

The ends lost 6 bases at V and 6 bases at J; junction bases unmatched: 13. The V gene's germline CDR1 is MDHEN and CDR2 SYDVKM. CDR3 size: 18 residues. No patient had autoimmune disease or received systemic immunosuppression. Generated by immunoSEQ multiplex PCR, the TCRdb table keeps only in-frame clones and is missing some. The sample records roughly 56,000 clones, 70% to 90% being singletons. The TCR comes from an adult with an advanced solid tumor such as melanoma, head and neck, liver or kidney cancer. The source was CD4+ or CD8+ T cells sorted from blood, collected in a trial of the OX40 agonist ivuxolimab. The chain is built from TRBV28 and TRBJ2-2; the match to TRBD2 covers 13 bases. This CDR3 is CASRRPGLAGSKAGELFF. DNA for the CDR3: TGTGCCAGCAGACGACCGGGACTAGCGGGATCGAAGGCCGGGGAGCTGTTTTTT.